The 4 T cell receptor beta chains below come from one sample, sequenced in a study of cytomegalovirus exposure and HLA in healthy donors. PCR primers comprised 60 Vbeta and 13 Jbeta primers. Assay: immunoSEQ multiplex PCR; the TCRdb copy retains only in-frame clones and omits some. This sample's clone table lists tens of thousands of clones. The sample consisted of PBMCs. The origin of the receptors is a woman aged 40 to 55 in good health and CMV-seropositive.

The genes are TRBV28 and TRBJ2-7; D remains unclear. Trimming cost V 8 bases and J 3 bases, with 8 bases left between them. The CDR3 loop spans 11 amino acids. In germline, CDR1 is MDHEN, CDR2 SYDVKM. The DNA for the CDR3 is TGTGCCAGCGGAAGAGGCTACGAGCAGTACTTC. Translated: CASGRGYEQYF. Full variable domain (remainder filled in from reference TRBV28 and TRBJ2-7): DVKVTQSSRYLVKRTGEKVFLECVQDMDHENMFWYRQDPGLGLRLIYFSYDVKMKEKGDIPEGYSVSREKKERFSLILESASTNQTSMYLCASGRGYEQYFGPGTRLTVT.

In DNA form, the CDR3 reads TGTGCCAGCAGTGTCAGGGGGCTCTACGAGCAGTACTTC. Protein product: CASSVRGLYEQYF. V and J are TRBV25-1 and TRBJ2-7; 8 bases align to TRBD1. CDR3 length: 13 residues. J lost 3 bases, V lost 4 bases, and 2 bases had no gene match. The V gene's germline CDR1 is MGHDK and CDR2 SYGVNS.

The chain is built from TRBV4-1 and TRBJ2-7, with 8 bases identical to TRBD2. The CDR3 has 14 amino acids. The germline V gene has CDR1 MGHRA and CDR2 YSYEKL. Losses at the gene ends were 0 bases for V and 7 bases for J; bases not matched to a gene: 5. CDR3 nucleotides: TGCGCCAGCAGCCAAGACGCGGGAGGATGGGAGCAGTACTTC. It specifies CASSQDAGGWEQYF.

The chain joins TRBV21-1 to TRBJ2-1; the tabulated D call, TRBD2, remains unverified against the DNA. TRBV21-1 is a documented pseudogene. The CDR3 runs to 16 residues. The CDR3 loop is CASSRGGGAAGNEQFF. The DNA for the CDR3 is TGTGCCAGCAGCAGGGGGGGAGGCGCGGCCGGGAATGAGCAGTTCTTC.